This TCR beta chain was recorded in a study of CD8 T cells in Susac syndrome. Reverse transcription used roughly 0.5 to 1 ug RNA and random hexamers. Amplification of TCR beta CDR3 spanned 54 Vbeta and 13 Jbeta via immunoSEQ multiplex PCR. TCRdb used MiXCR to reprocess the immunoSEQ multiplex PCR reads, holding one entry per CDR3 protein. The sample shows 100,000 or so distinct CDR3 sequences, 95% of them seen only once. The germline V gene has CDR1 MGHRA and CDR2 YSYEKL. V was trimmed by 2 bases and J by 8 bases, leaving 18 bases between them. The CDR3 totals 15 residues. Sequencing of TCR beta covered CD8+ and CD4+ T cells obtained from blood.

Material for sequencing was CD8+ T cells from PBMCs. The V call is TRBV4-1, the J call TRBJ1-1; TRBD1 is a possible D gene (5 bases). The TCR was taken from a human donor with Susac syndrome. CDR3 residues: CASSQLSGRKREAFF. CDR3 in DNA: TGCGCCAGCAGCCAACTATCGGGACGAAAAAGGGAAGCTTTCTTT.